These 18 T cell receptor beta chains were all obtained from the same sample, sequenced in a study of radiation and T cells in renal cell carcinoma. The assay was immunoSEQ multiplex PCR, and TCRdb's table has in-frame clones only and misses some. The sample has 120,000 or so clones, 88% seen once. Time point reported: blood 2 weeks post-SBRT. Regarding treatment: 15 Gy SBRT to primary tumor, nephrectomy 4 weeks later. This material consisted of blood, taken from a patient whose treatment included radiotherapy and nephrectomy. The receptors shown here come from a woman in her 70s with renal cell carcinoma.

The rearrangement uses TRBV4-1 and TRBJ2-1; D ambiguous. Trimming removed 4 bases at V and 7 bases at J, with 14 bases between. The germline V gene has CDR1 MGHRA and CDR2 YSYEKL. The CDR3 contains 14 residues. Written as DNA, the CDR3 is TGCGCCAGCAGCCCCTACCCTAGGAGAAATGAGCAGTTCTTC. Protein: CASSPYPRRNEQFF.

This clone was seen a handful of times. V and J are TRBV27 and TRBJ2-3, with 11 bases aligning to TRBD2. With 0 bases clipped from V and 5 bases from J, the junction kept 7 bases outside the gene matches. The germline CDR1 and CDR2 sequences are MNHEY and SMNVEV (reference sequence). This CDR3 has 17 amino acids. CDR3 coding DNA: TGTGCCAGCAGTTTATCGTTCATTAGCGGGGGGGGAGATACGCAGTATTTT. As protein: CASSLSFISGGGDTQYF.

The chain has TRBV4-2 and TRBJ1-3; D is perhaps TRBD1 (6 bases). Germline-derived CDR1 and CDR2 are LGHNA and YNFKEQ. The CDR3 contains 20 residues. Trimming removed 0 bases from V and 2 bases from J, with 23 bases in between. The CDR3 reads CASSQDVFPGAFRAGNTIYF. The CDR3 coding sequence is TGTGCCAGCAGCCAAGATGTCTTCCCAGGGGCTTTCAGAGCTGGAAACACCATATATTTT.

CDR3 in DNA: TGCGCCAGCAGCTTGAGGACAGGGAACACCGGGGAGCTGTTTTTT. Residues: CASSLRTGNTGELFF. V and J are TRBV5-1 and TRBJ2-2; 7 bases match TRBD1. Germline CDR1 SGHRS, CDR2 YFSETQ. Unmatched junction bases numbered 1, after V lost 1 base and J lost 1 base. This CDR3 spans 15 amino acids. The variable domain in full, with the rest retrieved from reference TRBV5-1 and TRBJ2-2, is KAGVTQTPRYLIKTRGQQVTLSCSPISGHRSVSWYQQTPGQGLQFLFEYFSETQRNKGNFPGRFSGRQFSNSRSEMNVSTLELGDSALYLCASSLRTGNTGELFFGEGSRLTVL.

The chain employs TRBV7-3 and TRBJ2-2; D is undetermined. Per germline, CDR1 SGHTA and CDR2 FQGTGA. The CDR3 has 14 residues. V shed 2 bases and J shed 2 bases, with 6 bases lying between them. As DNA, the CDR3 is TGTGCCAGCAGCTTAGGCGTAAACACCGGGGAGCTGTTTTTT. The encoded protein is CASSLGVNTGELFF.

The rearrangement links TRBV30 to TRBJ2-1; 11 bases are a match to TRBD1. The V and J ends lost 4 bases and 3 bases, in that order; junction bases with no gene match: 5. This CDR3 has 15 amino acids. CDR1 and CDR2 from the germline V gene are GTSNPN and SVGIG (reference sequence). CDR3 DNA: TGTGCCTGGACCGCCGGGACAGGGGGCTACAATGAGCAGTTCTTC. Protein sequence: CAWTAGTGGYNEQFF.

V and J are TRBV28 and TRBJ1-2, with D tentatively TRBD1 (5 bases). In germline, CDR1 is MDHEN, CDR2 SYDVKM. This CDR3 is 14 amino acids long. Between the trimmed V and J ends, which lost 3 bases and 0 bases, there was a span of 8 bases. This chain's CDR3 is CASSLSGPNYGYTF. As DNA, the CDR3 is TGTGCCAGCAGTTTGTCAGGGCCTAACTATGGCTACACCTTC.

The rearrangement links TRBV27 to TRBJ2-3; the match to TRBD2 covers 8 bases. This CDR3 has 16 residues. Germline V gene data show CDR1 as MNHEY and CDR2 as SMNVEV (reference sequence). V shed 3 bases, J shed 2 bases, and the junction held 7 bases outside the gene matches. The CDR3 loop is CASSFALAGSTDTQYF. In nucleotides, the CDR3 is TGTGCCAGCAGTTTCGCCCTAGCGGGCTCCACAGATACGCAGTATTTT.

The chain joins TRBV6-1 to TRBJ2-1, with 10 nucleotides matching TRBD1. Trimming took 7 bases from V and 2 from J; bases not matched to a gene: 11. The CDR3 length is 17 residues. Germline V gene sequence: CDR1 MNHNS, CDR2 SASEGT. CDR3 residues: CASNDRRDRGPYNEQFF. In DNA form, the CDR3 reads TGTGCCAGCAATGATCGCAGGGACAGGGGCCCCTACAATGAGCAGTTCTTC.

V and J are TRBV14 and TRBJ2-3, with D perhaps TRBD1 (6 bases). Germline CDR1 reads SGHDN; CDR2 reads FVKESK. Trimming removed 0 bases from V and 0 bases from J, with 13 bases in between. The CDR3 sequence is 17 residues long. Here the CDR3 reads CASSQDSLGASTDTQYF. The CDR3 nucleotides are TGTGCCAGCAGCCAAGACAGCTTGGGGGCTAGCACAGATACGCAGTATTTT.

The chain combines TRBV6-5 with TRBJ1-4; D is ambiguous. Trimming pared 6 bases from V and 8 bases from J, leaving 16 bases between. This CDR3 spans 14 amino acids. Germline CDR1 and CDR2: MNHEY and SVGAGI. CDR3 DNA sequence: TGTGCCAGCAGATCGGACCCGGGTATCGAAAAACTGTTTTTT. Translation gives CASRSDPGIEKLFF.

V usage is TRBV28 and J usage is TRBJ2-3; 9 nucleotides agree with TRBD2. Germline V gene lookup returns CDR1 MDHEN and CDR2 SYDVKM. The CDR3 covers 15 residues. V lost 6 bases and J lost 2; bases outside the gene matches: 6. The CDR3 nucleotides are TGTGCCAGCAGGGAAGCGGGGGGCTCCACAGATACGCAGTATTTT. Protein sequence: CASREAGGSTDTQYF.

V gene TRBV5-1 combines with J gene TRBJ1-4; D may be TRBD1 (5 bases). The germline V gene encodes CDR1 SGHRS and CDR2 YFSETQ. Trimming took 0 bases from V and 7 from J, leaving 13 bases between them. The length of the CDR3 is 15 residues. This chain's CDR3 is CASSLGSGLSEKLFF. CDR3 sequence (DNA): TGCGCCAGCAGCTTGGGGTCAGGGCTGAGTGAAAAACTGTTTTTT.

The J gene is TRBJ2-7, the V gene TRBV28, with 7 positions matching TRBD1. Looked up from germline, CDR1 is MDHEN and CDR2 is SYDVKM. This CDR3 has 15 residues. The ends lost 3 bases at V and 0 bases at J; junction bases unmatched: 5. This CDR3 is CASSLDRPSSYEQYF. CDR3 DNA: TGTGCCAGCAGTTTGGACAGGCCAAGCTCCTACGAGCAGTACTTC.

The rearrangement links TRBV5-6 to TRBJ1-1; 7 bases align to TRBD1. This CDR3 is built from 14 residues. Germline CDR1 reads SGHDT; CDR2 reads YYEEEE. V was clipped by 1 base and J by 4 bases; unmatched bases: 4. In DNA, the CDR3 is TGTGCCAGCAGCTTGCTCAGGGGGAGCACTGAAGCTTTCTTT. This codes for CASSLLRGSTEAFF.

This clone has just a few counts. The gene calls are TRBV9 and TRBJ1-2; TRBD1 might be the D (6 bases). Germline V gene lookup returns CDR1 SGDLS and CDR2 YYNGEE. This CDR3 region has 15 residues. V was clipped by 0 bases and J by 3 bases, with 12 bases between them. The CDR3 sequence is CASSVDRVLDYGYTF. CDR3 nucleotides: TGTGCCAGCAGCGTAGACAGGGTTTTAGACTATGGCTACACCTTC.

The chain carries TRBV28 and TRBJ1-5; no firm D call. Germline V gene lookup returns CDR1 MDHEN and CDR2 SYDVKM. The CDR3 contains 12 residues. V was clipped by 4 bases and J by 5 bases, with 6 bases between them. The CDR3 protein is CASSSSHQPQHF. Written as DNA, the CDR3 is TGTGCCAGCAGTTCGAGCCATCAGCCCCAGCATTTT.

The chain has TRBV30 and TRBJ1-6; TRBD1 might be the D (5 bases). The CDR3 runs to 14 residues. The germline CDR1 and CDR2 sequences are GTSNPN and SVGIG (reference sequence). V was pared by 5 bases and J by 8 bases, with 16 bases between. For the CDR3, the DNA is TGTGCCTGGGTAGCCGGGACGTTCCATTCACCCCTCCACTTT. Protein sequence: CAWVAGTFHSPLHF. Drawing the rest from reference TRBV30 and TRBJ1-6, the complete variable domain is SQTIHQWPATLVQPVGSPLSLECTVEGTSNPNLYWYRQAAGRGLQLLFYSVGIGQISSEVPQNLSASRPQDRQFILSSKKLLLSDSGFYLCAWVAGTFHSPLHFGNGTRLTVT.